These 3 T cell receptor beta chains originate from one sample sequenced in a study of vaccination and CD4 T cells after COVID-19. The treatment was: approximately 10-day PBMC culture with coronavirus spike peptide pools or control peptides (ViraFEST assay). The Oncomine TCR Beta short-read assay sequenced DNA from cultured CD4+ T cells. A single record per CDR3 protein comes from TCRdb applying MiXCR to the PCR reads. The data contain about 15,000 distinct CDR3 sequences, approximately 26% of them singletons. Their specific antigens are unknown. The sequenced sample consisted of cultured CD4+ T cells from blood. These receptors were collected from a human donor with COVID-19.

The chain couples TRBV7-2 to TRBJ2-7; TRBD1 aligns across 8 bases. CDR3 length: 16 residues. CDR1 and CDR2 (germline): SGHTA, FQGNSA. After removal of 5 bases from V and 2 bases from J, the junction contained 11 bases not matched to a gene. As DNA, the CDR3 is TGTGCCAGCAGCCTACATGGACAGGGACTTCCCTACGAGCAGTACTTC. Translated, it gives CASSLHGQGLPYEQYF.

The DNA for the CDR3 is TGTGCCAGCAGCAAAGCCCGGGACAACTCCTACAATGAGCAGTTCTTC. The encoded protein is CASSKARDNSYNEQFF. The rearrangement uses TRBV21-1 and TRBJ2-1; the table's D call, TRBD1, has no DNA check behind it. TRBV21-1 is designated a pseudogene. The CDR3 covers 16 residues.

This clonotype was counted only a few times. This chain joins TRBV19 and TRBJ2-2; D is possibly TRBD2 (8 bases). Germline values: CDR1 LNHDA, CDR2 SQIVND (reference sequence). CDR3 length: 17 residues. V lost 8 bases and J 4 bases, leaving 23 bases between the germline ends. In DNA, the CDR3 is TGTGCCAGTTTACAGGGGAGGCCGGGGGGGTCCACCGGGGAGCTGTTTTTT. Its translation is CASLQGRPGGSTGELFF. The variable domain in full, with the rest retrieved from reference TRBV19 and TRBJ2-2, is DGGITQSPKYLFRKEGQNVTLSCEQNLNHDAMYWYRQDPGQGLRLIYYSQIVNDFQKGDIAEGYSVSREKKESFPLTVTSAQKNPTAFYLCASLQGRPGGSTGELFFGEGSRLTVL.